Below, one T cell receptor (beta chain) is given with its context. What it binds is not known. The record originates from a study of T cells expressing NK-cell markers. On the study more broadly: Repertoires of TCR beta were obtained from T cells sorted as CD3+CD56+NKG2C+, CD3+CD56+NKG2C- and CD3+CD56-NKG2C+. Findings and limits, study-wide: Also leading the CD3+CD56-NKG2C+ fraction in a few donors were these clonotypes.

TCRdb re-called the 5' RACE reads; one entry per CDR3 protein, DNA not given. The ten top clones account for about 18%, within a sample of roughly 160,000 distinct CDR3 sequences. This CDR3 has 13 residues. Germline V gene lookup returns CDR1 ENHRY and CDR2 SYGVKD. This chain connects TRBV10-3 to TRBJ2-5; the TCRdb D gene call, TRBD1, has no DNA to confirm it. What was sequenced was blood T cells: a sorted CD56 or NKG2C T cell subset, CD4+ or CD8+ T cells, or bulk PBMC T cells (not recorded which). This receptor was identified in a woman between 18 and 69 years old in good health. CDR3 loop: CAISGTAARTQYF.